Each of the 14 T cell receptor beta chains below was sequenced from the same sample in a study of T cells in Graves' hyperthyroidism and ophthalmopathy. There were TCR beta CDR3 regions amplified from RNA transcripts. The primer set for the first-round RT-PCR of the TCR CDR3 was HTBI. TCRdb re-called the multiplex PCR reads with MiXCR, one entry per CDR3 protein. Of fewer than 400,000 distinct CDR3 sequences in the sample, around 15% were seen once. What was sequenced was blood. The receptors originated from a man between 45 and 60 years old with Graves' ophthalmopathy.

This clonotype was detected only a few times. The junction and the germline gene differ at one end; a read error may be behind it. V and J are TRBV4-1 and TRBJ1-1; TRBD1 is a possible D gene (6 bases). Germline-derived CDR1 and CDR2 are MGHRA and YSYEKL. The CDR3 has 15 residues. The CDR3 nucleotides read TGCGCCAGCAGCCCCACGGGGTCGGGGGACACTGAAGCTTCCTTT. Residues: CASSPTGSGDTEASF.

The rearrangement uses TRBV4-1 and TRBJ2-7; D is undetermined. Germline lookup yields CDR1 MGHRA and CDR2 YSYEKL. The CDR3 has 15 amino acids. V was trimmed by 1 base and J by 3 bases, leaving 13 bases between them. The CDR3 coding sequence is TGCGCCAGCAGCCAAGTTCCCGAAATGATCTACGAGCAGTACTTC. It is translated as CASSQVPEMIYEQYF.

This clonotype was counted ten times or more. The chain recombines TRBV7-9 with TRBJ1-1; tentatively, D is TRBD1 (6 bases). The CDR3 runs to 14 residues. CDR1 is SEHNR and CDR2 is FQNEAQ in the germline V gene (reference sequence). Trimming took off 2 bases at V and 3 bases at J, with 10 bases between the two ends. The CDR3 reads CASSLWEGDTEAFF. As DNA, the CDR3 is TGTGCCAGCAGCTTATGGGAGGGGGACACTGAAGCTTTCTTT.

In this sample, this clonotype turned up many times. This rearrangement joins TRBV27 to TRBJ2-3, with D tentatively TRBD1 or TRBD2 (5 bases each). Trimming took 6 bases from V and 4 from J, leaving 23 bases between them. The CDR3 totals 17 residues. The germline V gene encodes CDR1 MNHEY and CDR2 SMNVEV (reference sequence). CDR3: CASRTFRGTGTADTQYF. The CDR3 DNA reads TGTGCCAGCAGGACCTTCAGAGGGACGGGAACCGCAGATACGCAGTATTTT.

In this sample, this clonotype turned up many times. The chain uses TRBV5-1 and TRBJ2-3; D is undetermined. CDR1 is SGHRS, CDR2 YFSETQ, per germline. Trimming pared 5 bases from V and 5 bases from J, leaving 18 bases between. This CDR3 has 15 amino acids. CDR3 sequence: CASRPVGRTGDTQYF. As DNA, the CDR3 is TGCGCCAGCAGGCCGGTGGGTAGGACGGGAGATACGCAGTATTTT.

This clonotype was observed a handful of times. The chain couples TRBV6-5 to TRBJ2-3; the match to TRBD2 covers 7 bases. Germline V gene data show CDR1 as MNHEY and CDR2 as SVGAGI. The CDR3 runs 15 residues. J was trimmed by 2 bases and V by 2 bases; bases with no gene match: 4. The CDR3 reads CASSYRAGSTDTQYF. The CDR3 DNA follows: TGTGCCAGCAGTTACCGAGCGGGGTCCACAGATACGCAGTATTTT.

At least ten counts were recorded for this clonotype. The rearrangement uses TRBV9 and TRBJ2-1; the D is unclear. Trimming shortened V by 0 bases and J by 10 bases, and 20 bases separated the two germline ends. This CDR3 contains 16 residues. The V gene's germline CDR1 is SGDLS and CDR2 YYNGEE. Here the CDR3 DNA reads TGTGCCAGCAGCGTAGGGAAGTCTACCATGATGGGGGAGCAGTTCTTC. Protein product: CASSVGKSTMMGEQFF.

This chain joins TRBV7-9 and TRBJ1-4; D not certain. V shed 4 bases and J shed 8 bases, with 17 bases lying between them. The germline V gene has CDR1 SEHNR and CDR2 FQNEAQ (reference sequence). The CDR3 covers 15 residues. The CDR3 DNA is TGTGCCAGCAGCTACTTTTTGAGGGCTCAGGAAAAACTGTTTTTT. It codes for CASSYFLRAQEKLFF. The full variable domain, rest sourced from reference TRBV7-9 and TRBJ1-4, is DTGVSQNPRHKITKRGQNVTFRCDPISEHNRLYWYRQTLGQGPEFLTYFQNEAQLEKSRLLSDRFSAERPKGSFSTLEIQRTEQGDSAMYLCASSYFLRAQEKLFFGSGTQLSVL.

This chain joins TRBV12-5 and TRBJ2-5; 10 positions agree with TRBD2. The length of the CDR3 is 17 residues. CDR1 is LGHNT, CDR2 FRNRAP, per germline. The junction had 11 bases not matched to a gene; V was cut back by 6 bases and J by 1 base. Here the CDR3 reads CASGPPTSGAFQETQYF. The CDR3 DNA is TGTGCTAGTGGGCCACCTACTAGCGGGGCTTTCCAAGAGACCCAGTACTTC.

This clonotype was seen many times. V gene TRBV12-3 or TRBV12-4 combines with J gene TRBJ1-1; no clear D gene. Trimming pared 6 bases from V and 4 bases from J, leaving 15 bases between. The CDR3 consists of 14 residues. In nucleotides, the CDR3 is TGTGCCAGCAGAACCGGAGGATCTGGCACTGAAGCTTTCTTT. Translated: CASRTGGSGTEAFF.

This clonotype was observed at least ten times. The rearrangement joins TRBV6-1 to TRBJ1-2; D remains unclear. V was cut by 0 bases and J by 5 bases, with 13 bases left in between. Germline V lookup: CDR1 MNHNS, CDR2 SASEGT. CDR3 length: 15 residues. CDR3 sequence: CASSEAFPQLYGYTF. The CDR3 DNA is TGTGCCAGCAGTGAAGCGTTCCCACAGCTTTATGGCTACACCTTC.

The table lists this clonotype with a few counts. The genes are TRBV19 and TRBJ2-3; TRBD1 agrees at 7 bases. Looked up from germline, CDR1 is LNHDA and CDR2 is SQIVND (reference sequence). CDR3 length equals 15 residues. Trimming cost V 10 bases and J 2 bases; bases outside gene matches: 12. CDR3 sequence: CATKPTGRFTDTQYF. As DNA, the CDR3 is TGTGCCACTAAACCGACAGGGAGATTCACAGATACGCAGTATTTT. The complete variable domain, with remaining parts taken from reference TRBV19 and TRBJ2-3, reads DGGITQSPKYLFRKEGQNVTLSCEQNLNHDAMYWYRQDPGQGLRLIYYSQIVNDFQKGDIAEGYSVSREKKESFPLTVTSAQKNPTAFYLCATKPTGRFTDTQYFGPGTRLTVL.

In its sample, this clonotype was seen many times. V usage is TRBV2 and J usage is TRBJ2-1; 7 bases match TRBD2. The CDR3 sequence is 17 residues long. Germline assignment: CDR1 SNHLY and CDR2 FYNNEI. V was pared by 6 bases and J by 0 bases, with 11 bases of the junction left unmatched. CDR3: CASSRRGTQSSYNEQFF. Here the CDR3 DNA reads TGTGCCAGCAGCAGGCGGGGGACCCAGAGCTCCTACAATGAGCAGTTCTTC.

The V and J genes are TRBV6-1 and TRBJ1-2; TRBD1 might be the D (5 bases). This CDR3 spans 13 amino acids. Looked up from germline, CDR1 is MNHNS and CDR2 is SASEGT. V was trimmed by 2 bases and J by 6 bases, leaving 10 bases between them. CDR3 protein: CASSEQRGDGYTF. The CDR3 nucleotides read TGTGCCAGCAGTGAACAGAGAGGGGATGGCTACACCTTC.